This is a list of T cell receptor beta chains from one sample in a study of vaccination and CD4 T cells after COVID-19. For these TCRs, the target antigens are not known. TCRdb reanalysed the PCR reads using MiXCR and keeps one entry per CDR3 protein. The data show fewer than 30,000 distinct CDR3 sequences, with around 50% seen just once and over 25% held by the top ten. Sequencing was performed on CD4+ T cells from blood, cultured in vitro, taken before SARS-CoV-2 vaccination. The receptors shown here come from a human donor who received a COVID-19 vaccine. Each CDR3 is given with its conserved first and last residue. D genes are given only for firm matches. A clone size is listed for some rows: how often the clone was seen (once, few, many), or a class if it is expanded.

v_call	j_call	clone_size	d_call	cdr3_nt	cdr3_aa
TRBV7-9	TRBJ1-2	once	NA	TGTGCCAGCAGCTTAGCGTGGCAGGGTGATGGCTACACCTTC	CASSLAWQGDGYTF
TRBV6-1	TRBJ1-2	few	TRBD1	TGTGCCAGCAGTGGACAGGGATCCCCTAACTATGGCTACACCTTC	CASSGQGSPNYGYTF
TRBV5-1	TRBJ1-1	NA	NA	TGCGCCAGCAGCCCGGCTTATACAGGGAACACTGAAGCTTTCTTT	CASSPAYTGNTEAFF
TRBV11-2	TRBJ2-5	NA	NA	TGTGCCAGCAGCTTAGGTGGCAGTAGTATGGAGACCCAGTACTTC	CASSLGGSSMETQYF
TRBV6-5	TRBJ1-6	NA	NA	TGTGCCAGCAGTTACTTTTTGGGGGCGGCCCTCAATTCACCCCTCCACTTT	CASSYFLGAALNSPLHF
TRBV6-1	TRBJ1-1	NA	TRBD1	TGTGCCAGCAGTCCATCGACAGGGGGAGTTGGCACTGAAGCTTTCTTT	CASSPSTGGVGTEAFF
TRBV6-5	TRBJ1-6	few	NA	TGTGCCAGCAGTTACTCCTACACCCGCCTCATGGATTCACCCCTCCACTTT	CASSYSYTRLMDSPLHF
TRBV4-1	TRBJ2-5	NA	NA	TGCGCCAGCAGCCAAGTCGGGACAAGACAAGAGACCCAGTACTTC	CASSQVGTRQETQYF
TRBV5-1	TRBJ2-5	NA	TRBD2	TGCGCCAGCAGGGGGACCGGGACTAGCGCTCTGGAGACCCAGTACTTC	CASRGTGTSALETQYF
TRBV27	TRBJ2-3	few	TRBD1	TGTGCCAGCAGTTCAACCGGGACAGGGACCACAGATACGCAGTATTTT	CASSSTGTGTTDTQYF
TRBV7-3	TRBJ2-2	few	TRBD2	TGTGCCAGCAGCCTAAGCGGGGGGGAAACCGGGGAGCTGTTTTTT	CASSLSGGETGELFF
TRBV20-1	TRBJ2-2	NA	NA	TGCAGTGCTCCCAGGACCTCGAACACCGGGGAGCTGTTTTTT	CSAPRTSNTGELFF
TRBV25-1	TRBJ2-7	NA	NA	TGTGCCAGCAGTGACGAGGGGGGACACTTACCCTCCGGCGAGCAGTACTTC	CASSDEGGHLPSGEQYF
TRBV19	TRBJ2-5	few	TRBD1	TGTGCCAGTAGTACACAGGGGGCAGGAGAGACCCAGTACTTC	CASSTQGAGETQYF
TRBV27	TRBJ2-3	NA	TRBD1	TGTGCCAGCAGCCCTGAGGGACAGGGGACAGATACGCAGTATTTT	CASSPEGQGTDTQYF
TRBV6-1	TRBJ1-6	NA	TRBD1	TGTGCCAGCAGTGAAGCATTTGGGACAGGGACTTCACCCCTCCACTTT	CASSEAFGTGTSPLHF